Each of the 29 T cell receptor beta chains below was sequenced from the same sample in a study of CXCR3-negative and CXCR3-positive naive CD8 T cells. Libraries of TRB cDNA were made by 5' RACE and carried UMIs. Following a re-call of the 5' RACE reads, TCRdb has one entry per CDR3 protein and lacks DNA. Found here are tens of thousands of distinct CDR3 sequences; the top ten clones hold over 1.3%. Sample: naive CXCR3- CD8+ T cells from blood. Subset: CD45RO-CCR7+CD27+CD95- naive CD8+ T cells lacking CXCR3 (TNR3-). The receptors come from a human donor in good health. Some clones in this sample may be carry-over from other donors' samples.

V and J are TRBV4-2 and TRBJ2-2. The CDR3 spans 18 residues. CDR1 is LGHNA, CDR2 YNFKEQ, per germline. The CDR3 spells CASSQDTVTVLNTGELFF.

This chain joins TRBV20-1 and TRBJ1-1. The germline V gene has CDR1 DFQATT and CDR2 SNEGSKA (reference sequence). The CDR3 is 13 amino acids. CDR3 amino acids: CSARDSGITEAFF.

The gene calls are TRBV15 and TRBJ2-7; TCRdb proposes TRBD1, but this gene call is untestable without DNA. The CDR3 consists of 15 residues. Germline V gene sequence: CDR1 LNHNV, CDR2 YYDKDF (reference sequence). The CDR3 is CATSRDRTGGYEQYF.

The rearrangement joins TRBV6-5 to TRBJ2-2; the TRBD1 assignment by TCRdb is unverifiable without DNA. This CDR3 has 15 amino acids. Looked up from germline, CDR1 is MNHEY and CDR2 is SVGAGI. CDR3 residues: CASSYSGQGTGELFF.

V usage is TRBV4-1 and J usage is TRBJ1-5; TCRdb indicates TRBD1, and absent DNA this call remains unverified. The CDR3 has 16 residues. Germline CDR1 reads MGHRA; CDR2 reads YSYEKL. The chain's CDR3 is CASSQDPRDSNQPQHF.

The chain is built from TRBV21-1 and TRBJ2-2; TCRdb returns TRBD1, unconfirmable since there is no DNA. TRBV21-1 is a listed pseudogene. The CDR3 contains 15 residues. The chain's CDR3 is CASSKGTENTGELFF.

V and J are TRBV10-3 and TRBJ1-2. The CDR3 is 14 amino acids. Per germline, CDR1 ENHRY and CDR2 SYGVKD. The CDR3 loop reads CAISESTSGPGYTF.

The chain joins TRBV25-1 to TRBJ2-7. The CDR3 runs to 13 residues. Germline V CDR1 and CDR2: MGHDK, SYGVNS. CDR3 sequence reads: CASRYRRSYEQYF.

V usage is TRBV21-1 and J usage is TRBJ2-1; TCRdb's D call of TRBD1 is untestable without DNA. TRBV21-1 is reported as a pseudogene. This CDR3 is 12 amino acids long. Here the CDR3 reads CASTSGLNEQFF.

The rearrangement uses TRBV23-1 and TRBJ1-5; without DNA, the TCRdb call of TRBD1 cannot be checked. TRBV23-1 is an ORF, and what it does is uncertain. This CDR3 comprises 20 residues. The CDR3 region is CASSQGEDRRNLPLNQPQHF.

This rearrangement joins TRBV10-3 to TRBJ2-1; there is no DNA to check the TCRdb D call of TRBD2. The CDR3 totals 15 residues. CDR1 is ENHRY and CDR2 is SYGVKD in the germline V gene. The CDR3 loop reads CAIQTTLSSYNEQFF.

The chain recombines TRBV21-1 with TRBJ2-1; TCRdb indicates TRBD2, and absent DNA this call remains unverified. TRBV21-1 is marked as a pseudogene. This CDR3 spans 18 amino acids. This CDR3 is CASSKISLSGGPGNEQFF.

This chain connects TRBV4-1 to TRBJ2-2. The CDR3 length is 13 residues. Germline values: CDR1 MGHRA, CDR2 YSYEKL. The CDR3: CASSQGLTGELFF.

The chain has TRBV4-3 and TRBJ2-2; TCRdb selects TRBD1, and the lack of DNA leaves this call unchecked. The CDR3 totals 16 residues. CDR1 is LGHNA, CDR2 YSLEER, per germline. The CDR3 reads CASSQAGQGDAGELFF.

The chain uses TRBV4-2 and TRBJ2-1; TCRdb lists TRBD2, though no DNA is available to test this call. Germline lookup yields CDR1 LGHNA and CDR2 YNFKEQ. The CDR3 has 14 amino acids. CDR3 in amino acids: CASSPRTGPDEQFF.

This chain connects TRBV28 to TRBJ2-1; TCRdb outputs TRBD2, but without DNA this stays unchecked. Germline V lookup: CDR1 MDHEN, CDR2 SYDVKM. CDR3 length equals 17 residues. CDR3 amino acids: CASSFPMTSGVYNEQFF.

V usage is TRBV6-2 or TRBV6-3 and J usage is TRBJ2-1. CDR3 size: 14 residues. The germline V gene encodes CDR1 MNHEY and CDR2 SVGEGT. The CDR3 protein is CASSYRGVYNEQFF.

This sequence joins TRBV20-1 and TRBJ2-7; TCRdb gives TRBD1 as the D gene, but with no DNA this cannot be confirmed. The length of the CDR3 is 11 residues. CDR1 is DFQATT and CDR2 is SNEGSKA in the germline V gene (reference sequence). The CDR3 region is CSARTGFEQYF.

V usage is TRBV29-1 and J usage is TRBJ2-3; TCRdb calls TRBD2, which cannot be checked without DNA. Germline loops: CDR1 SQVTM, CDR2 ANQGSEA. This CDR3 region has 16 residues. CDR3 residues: CSVSGLAGERTDTQYF.

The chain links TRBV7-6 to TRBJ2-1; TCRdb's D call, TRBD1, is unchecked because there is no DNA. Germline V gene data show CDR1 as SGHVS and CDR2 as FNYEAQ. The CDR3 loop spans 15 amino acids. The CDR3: CASSPGASPYNEQFF.

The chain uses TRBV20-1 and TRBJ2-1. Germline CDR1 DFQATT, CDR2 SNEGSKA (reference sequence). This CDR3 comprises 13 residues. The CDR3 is CRAFGDSYNEQFF.

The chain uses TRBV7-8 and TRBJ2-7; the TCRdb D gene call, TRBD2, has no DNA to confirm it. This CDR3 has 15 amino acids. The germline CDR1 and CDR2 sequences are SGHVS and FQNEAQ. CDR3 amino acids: CASSLGLAGAYEQYF. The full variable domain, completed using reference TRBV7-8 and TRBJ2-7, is GAGVSQSPRYKVAKRGQDVALRCDPISGHVSLFWYQQALGQGPEFLTYFQNEAQLDKSGLPSDRFFAERPEGSVSTLKIQRTQQEDSAVYLCASSLGLAGAYEQYFGPGTRLTVT.

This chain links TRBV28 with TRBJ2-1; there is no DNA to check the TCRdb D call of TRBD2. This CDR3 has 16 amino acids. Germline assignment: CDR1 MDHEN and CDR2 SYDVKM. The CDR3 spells CASSTIAGIVRNEQFF.

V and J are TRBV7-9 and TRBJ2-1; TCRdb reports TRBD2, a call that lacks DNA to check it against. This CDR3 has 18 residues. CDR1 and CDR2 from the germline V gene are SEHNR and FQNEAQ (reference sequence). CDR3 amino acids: CASSLSLAGGHSYNEQFF.

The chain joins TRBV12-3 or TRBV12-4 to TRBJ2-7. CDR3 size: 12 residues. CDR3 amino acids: CASSSLLREQYF.

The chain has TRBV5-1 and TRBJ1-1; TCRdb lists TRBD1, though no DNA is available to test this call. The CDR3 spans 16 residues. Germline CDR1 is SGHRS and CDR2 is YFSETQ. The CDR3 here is CASSLADNRANTEAFF.

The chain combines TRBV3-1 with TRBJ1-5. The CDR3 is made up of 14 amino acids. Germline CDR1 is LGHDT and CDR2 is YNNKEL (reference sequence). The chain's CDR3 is CASSQDGGNQPQHF.

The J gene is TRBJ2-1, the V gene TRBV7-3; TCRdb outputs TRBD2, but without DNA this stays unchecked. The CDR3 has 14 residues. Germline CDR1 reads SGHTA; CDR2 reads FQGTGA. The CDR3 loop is CASSPSLLGDEQFF.

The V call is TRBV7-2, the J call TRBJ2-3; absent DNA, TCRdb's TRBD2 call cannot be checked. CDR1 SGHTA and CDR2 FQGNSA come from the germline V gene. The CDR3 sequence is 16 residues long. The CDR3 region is CASSPTSGGYPDTQYF.